These 13 T cell receptor beta chains share one sample of origin, sequenced in a study of T cell responses to AZD1222 COVID-19 vaccine. TCRdb's copy holds only in-frame clones and misses some; the assay was immunoSEQ multiplex PCR. The data hold approximately 150,000 clones, with 91% observed a single time. The sequencing here drew on peripheral blood, taken 28 days after the second AZD1222 dose. The source of these receptors is an adult who received the AZD1222 COVID-19 vaccine.

The gene calls are TRBV7-2 and TRBJ1-4; tentatively, D is TRBD1 (6 bases). This CDR3 spans 15 amino acids. V was trimmed by 5 bases and J by 8 bases, leaving 18 bases between them. Germline lookup yields CDR1 SGHTA and CDR2 FQGNSA. This CDR3 reads CASSPEGIGGEKLFF. The CDR3 DNA is TGTGCCAGCAGCCCCGAGGGGATCGGGGGCGAAAAACTGTTTTTT.

The chain uses TRBV5-6 and TRBJ2-7; 7 bases agree with TRBD2. With V trimmed by 0 bases and J by 2 bases, 5 bases remained unmatched. This CDR3 has 15 residues. The germline V gene encodes CDR1 SGHDT and CDR2 YYEEEE. The CDR3 DNA is TGTGCCAGCAGCTTGGTATCTCTAGCGGCCTACGAGCAGTACTTC. Protein: CASSLVSLAAYEQYF.

This clone was observed a single time. The chain has TRBV21-1 and TRBJ1-5; whether TRBD1, the table's D call, matches the DNA was not checked. TRBV21-1 is deemed a pseudogene. This CDR3 region has 15 residues. The CDR3 bases are TGTGCCAGCAGCAGCAGGGGTAATAGCAATCAGCCCCAGCATTTT. The encoded protein is CASSSRGNSNQPQHF.

This sequence joins TRBV28 and TRBJ2-2; D is ambiguous. The CDR3 totals 12 residues. Germline values: CDR1 MDHEN, CDR2 SYDVKM. V lost 4 bases and J lost 7, with 7 bases in between. The CDR3 spells CASSSLVGELFF. CDR3 coding DNA: TGTGCCAGCAGTTCCCTAGTCGGGGAGCTGTTTTTT.

The CDR3 DNA reads TGTGCCAGCAGCCAAGGGGCAATCCAAGAGACCCAGTACTTC. The encoded protein is CASSQGAIQETQYF. V is TRBV3-1 (or the pseudogene TRBV3-2) and J is TRBJ2-5, with D hard to call. The V gene lost 1 base and the J gene lost 1 base, with 7 bases spanning the gap. The CDR3 length is 14 residues. Germline values: CDR1 LGHDT, CDR2 YNNKEL (reference sequence).

CDR3 in DNA: TGTGCCAGCAGGAAGGACAGGGAAACTTCACCCCTCCACTTT. It translates to CASRKDRETSPLHF. J is TRBJ1-6 and V is TRBV7-9; 8 nucleotides align to TRBD1. The germline V gene has CDR1 SEHNR and CDR2 FQNEAQ (reference sequence). Trimming cost V 6 bases and J 9 bases; bases outside gene matches: 7. The CDR3 has 14 residues.

This chain links TRBV7-2 with TRBJ2-1, with 9 bases identical to TRBD1. CDR3 length equals 14 residues. With 8 bases clipped from V and 9 bases from J, the junction kept 11 bases outside the gene matches. Germline V CDR1 and CDR2: SGHTA, FQGNSA. DNA of the CDR3: TGTGCCAGCCAAGCGGGACAGGGATCGATTGAGCAGTTCTTC. Its translation is CASQAGQGSIEQFF.

The CDR3 DNA sequence: TGTGCCAGCAGTATCCGGGACAGGGGTCAGCCCCAGCATTTT. It codes for CASSIRDRGQPQHF. The chain carries TRBV27 and TRBJ1-5; 10 bases fit TRBD1. The CDR3 totals 14 residues. Germline CDR1 and CDR2: MNHEY and SMNVEV (reference sequence). J was trimmed by 6 bases and V by 5 bases; bases with no gene match: 4.

The chain has TRBV7-2 and TRBJ1-6; the D gene is possibly TRBD1 (5 bases). Germline-derived CDR1 and CDR2 are SGHTA and FQGNSA. The V end was cut by 2 bases, the J end by 5 bases, with 13 bases between. There are 16 residues in the CDR3. This CDR3 is CASSLTSGTHNSPLHF. The CDR3 nucleotides read TGTGCCAGCAGCTTAACCTCTGGGACGCATAATTCACCCCTCCACTTT.

In its sample, this clone was seen a few times. This chain uses TRBV5-1 with TRBJ2-1; D gene ambiguous. Germline values: CDR1 SGHRS, CDR2 YFSETQ. This CDR3 is 14 amino acids long. Trimming cost V 0 bases and J 10 bases, with 14 bases left between them. CDR3 nucleotides: TGCGCCAGCAGCTTGGATCAGAGAAATGCGGAGCAGTTCTTC. This codes for CASSLDQRNAEQFF.

The rearrangement uses TRBV19 and TRBJ2-7; a weak D match, TRBD2 (6 bases). CDR1 LNHDA and CDR2 SQIVND come from the germline V gene (reference sequence). The V end was cut by 5 bases, the J end by 7 bases, with 15 bases between. The CDR3 totals 13 residues. DNA of the CDR3: TGTGCCAGTAGTCCCAGCGGCGGAGGGGAGCAGTACTTC. This sequence encodes CASSPSGGGEQYF.

V usage is TRBV23-1 and J usage is TRBJ2-7; 8 bases are shared with TRBD1. TRBV23-1 counts as an open reading frame of uncertain function. The CDR3 is 13 amino acids. The ends lost 10 bases at V and 3 bases at J; junction bases unmatched: 8. The CDR3 here is CANHAGGHYEQYF. The CDR3 bases are TGCGCCAATCACGCAGGGGGCCACTACGAGCAGTACTTC.

J is TRBJ2-1 and V is TRBV7-2; D may correspond to TRBD1 or TRBD2 (5 bases each). The CDR3 runs 16 residues. V shed 4 bases and J shed 8 bases, with 21 bases lying between them. Germline V gene lookup returns CDR1 SGHTA and CDR2 FQGNSA. The CDR3 loop reads CASSSPGAVRGDEQFF. CDR3 bases: TGTGCCAGCAGCTCCCCCGGGGCGGTGCGAGGCGATGAGCAGTTCTTC.